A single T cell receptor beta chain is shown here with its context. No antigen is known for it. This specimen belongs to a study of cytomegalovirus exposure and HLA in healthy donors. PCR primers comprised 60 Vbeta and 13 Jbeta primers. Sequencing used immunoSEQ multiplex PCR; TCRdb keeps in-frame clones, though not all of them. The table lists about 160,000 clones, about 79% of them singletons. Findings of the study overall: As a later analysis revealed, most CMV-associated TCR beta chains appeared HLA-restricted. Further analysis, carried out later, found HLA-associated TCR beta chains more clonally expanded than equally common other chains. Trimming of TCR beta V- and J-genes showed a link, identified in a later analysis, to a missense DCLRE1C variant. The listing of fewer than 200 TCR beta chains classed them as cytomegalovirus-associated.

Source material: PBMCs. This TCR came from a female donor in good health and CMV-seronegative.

The CDR3 protein is CASSFDFPAGNTIYF. CDR3 nucleotide sequence: TGTGCCAGCAGCTTTGACTTTCCAGCTGGAAACACCATATATTTT. V is TRBV7-2 and J is TRBJ1-3; D not resolved. This CDR3 is built from 15 residues. Trimming took 3 bases from V and 2 from J, leaving 11 bases between them. The germline V gene has CDR1 SGHTA and CDR2 FQGNSA.